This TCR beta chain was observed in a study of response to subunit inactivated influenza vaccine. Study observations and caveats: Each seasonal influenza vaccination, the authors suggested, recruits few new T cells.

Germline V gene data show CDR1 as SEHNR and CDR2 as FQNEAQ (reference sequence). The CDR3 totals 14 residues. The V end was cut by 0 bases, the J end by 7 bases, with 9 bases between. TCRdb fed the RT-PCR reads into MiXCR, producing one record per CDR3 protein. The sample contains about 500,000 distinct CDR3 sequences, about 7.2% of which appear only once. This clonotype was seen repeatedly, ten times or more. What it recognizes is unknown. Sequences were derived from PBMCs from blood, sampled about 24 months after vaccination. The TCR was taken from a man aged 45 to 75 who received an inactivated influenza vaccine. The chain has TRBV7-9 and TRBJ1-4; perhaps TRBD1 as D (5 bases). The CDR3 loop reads CASSLAGGTEKLFF. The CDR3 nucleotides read TGTGCCAGCAGCTTAGCCGGCGGGACTGAAAAACTGTTTTTT.